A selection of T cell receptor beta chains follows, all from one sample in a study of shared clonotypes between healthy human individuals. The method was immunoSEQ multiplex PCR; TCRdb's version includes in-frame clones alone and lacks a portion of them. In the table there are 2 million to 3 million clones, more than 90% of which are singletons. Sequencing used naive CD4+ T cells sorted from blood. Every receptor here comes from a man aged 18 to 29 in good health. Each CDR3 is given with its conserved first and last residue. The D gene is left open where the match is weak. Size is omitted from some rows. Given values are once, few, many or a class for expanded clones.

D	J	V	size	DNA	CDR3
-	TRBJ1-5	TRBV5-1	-	TGCGCCAGCAGTTCAGGGGAGGGTAGCAATCAGCCCCAGCATTTT	CASSSGEGSNQPQHF
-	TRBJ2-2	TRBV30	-	TGTGCCTGGAAGGCGGTACCGAACACCGGGGAGCTGTTTTTT	CAWKAVPNTGELFF
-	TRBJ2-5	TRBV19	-	TGTGCCAGTAGTATGGGGGGCCCCGGGGACCAAGAGACCCAGTACTTC	CASSMGGPGDQETQYF
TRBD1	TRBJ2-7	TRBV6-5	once	TGTGCCAGCAGTATCGGGACAGGGATGTACGAGCAGTACTTC	CASSIGTGMYEQYF
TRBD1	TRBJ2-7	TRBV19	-	TGTGCCAGTAGTAAAGGTGGGGACAGGCTCTACGAGCAGTACTTC	CASSKGGDRLYEQYF
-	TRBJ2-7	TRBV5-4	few	TGTGCCAGCAGCCAAGGACAGTACGAGCAGTACTTC	CASSQGQYEQYF
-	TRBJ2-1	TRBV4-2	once	TGTGCCAGCAGCCAACAGAATTCCGGCCCCAATGAGCAGTTCTTC	CASSQQNSGPNEQFF
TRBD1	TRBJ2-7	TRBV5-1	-	TGCGCCAGCAGCACCGGGACAGGGGCAACCTACGAGCAGTACTTC	CASSTGTGATYEQYF
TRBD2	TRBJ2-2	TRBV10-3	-	TGTGCCATCAGTGGTTTACTAGCGGGAGACACCGGGGAGCTGTTTTTT	CAISGLLAGDTGELFF
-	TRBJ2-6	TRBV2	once	TGTGCCAGCAGCCCGGAATCTGGGGCCAACGTCCTGACTTTC	CASSPESGANVLTF
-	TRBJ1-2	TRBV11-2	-	TGTGCCAGCAGCCCCGGACAGCCTAACTATGGCTACACCTTC	CASSPGQPNYGYTF
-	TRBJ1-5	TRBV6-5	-	TGTGCCAGCAGATCGGGACAAGCTAATCAGCCCCAGCATTTT	CASRSGQANQPQHF
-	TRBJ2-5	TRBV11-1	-	TGTGCCAGCAGCTTTAGAGGGGCGATCCAAGAGACCCAGTACTTC	CASSFRGAIQETQYF
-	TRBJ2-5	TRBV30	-	TGTGCCTGGAGTGTACCGGGGGCACGGGAGACCCAGTACTTC	CAWSVPGARETQYF
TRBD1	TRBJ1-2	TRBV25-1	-	TGTGCCAGCAGCCCGGACAGGGGCTATGGCTACACCTTC	CASSPDRGYGYTF
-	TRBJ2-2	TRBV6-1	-	TGTGCCAGCAAATACACCGGGGAGCTGTTTTTT	CASKYTGELFF
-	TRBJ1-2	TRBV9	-	TGTGCCAGCAGCGTAGGAACTAACTATGGCTACACCTTC	CASSVGTNYGYTF
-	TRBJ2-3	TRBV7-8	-	TGTGCCAGCAGCTACCCAGAGGGGCGGGGATACACAGATACGCAGTATTTT	CASSYPEGRGYTDTQYF